This T cell receptor beta chain comes out of a study of blood T cell repertoires in COVID-19. About the research overall: Specimens from acute and convalescent COVID-19 originated in the United States, Italy and Spain. T cells, B-cell-depleted T cells, or PBMCs supplied cDNA or gDNA.

Original methodology: By means of reference gene primer amplification, nucleated cell counts were estimated. Profiling relied on immunoSEQ multiplex PCR, and the TCRdb table lists in-frame clones only, not all of them. The V and J calls and clone size were taken over from that table, and D and trimming were inferred from the DNA. Of approximately 70,000 clones in the sample, 91% were seen once. The V end lost 2 bases, the J end lost 10 bases, and 11 bases lay between the germline ends. The CDR3 sequence is 12 residues long. CDR1 and CDR2 from the germline V gene are SGHVS and FQNEAQ. This TCR came from a human donor with active COVID-19. The donor label of this sample is uncertain. The J gene is TRBJ1-2, the V gene TRBV7-8; D uncertain. The specimen sequenced was peripheral blood. The CDR3: CASSLRERDYTF. CDR3 DNA: TGTGCCAGCAGCTTAAGGGAACGGGACTACACCTTC.